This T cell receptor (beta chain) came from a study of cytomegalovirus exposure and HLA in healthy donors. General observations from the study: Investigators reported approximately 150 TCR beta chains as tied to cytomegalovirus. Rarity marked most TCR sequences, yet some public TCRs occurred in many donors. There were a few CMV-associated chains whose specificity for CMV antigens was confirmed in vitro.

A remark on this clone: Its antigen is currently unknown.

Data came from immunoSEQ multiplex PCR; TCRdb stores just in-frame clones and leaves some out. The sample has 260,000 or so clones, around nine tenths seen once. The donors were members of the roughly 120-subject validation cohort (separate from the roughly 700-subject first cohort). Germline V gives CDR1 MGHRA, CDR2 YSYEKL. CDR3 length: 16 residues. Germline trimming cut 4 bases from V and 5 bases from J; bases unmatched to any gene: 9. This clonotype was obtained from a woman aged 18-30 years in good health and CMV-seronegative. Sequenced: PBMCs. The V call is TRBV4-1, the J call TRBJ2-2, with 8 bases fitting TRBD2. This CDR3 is CASSPGRAKVTGELFF. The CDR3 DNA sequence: TGCGCCAGCAGCCCCGGGAGGGCCAAGGTAACCGGGGAGCTGTTTTTT.